This T cell receptor (beta chain) was recorded in a study of chemoradiotherapy in HPV16-positive cancers. Per the germline V gene, CDR1 is SGHNT and CDR2 is YYREEE (reference sequence). CDR3 length: 14 residues. J lost 5 bases, V lost 3 bases, and 2 bases had no gene match. Regarding the study as a whole: Only two HPV16-positive patients supplied the functional HPV-specificity definition. During treatment, candidate HPV-specific clones and E7-related motifs expanded in tumor.

As concerns this clone: As yet, its antigen is unknown.

The protocol was immunoSEQ multiplex PCR, while the TCRdb copy is restricted to in-frame clones and leaves out a portion. The table lists about 27,000 clones, roughly 92% of them singletons. This chain uses TRBV5-4 with TRBJ1-6; 7 positions agree with TRBD1. The TCR sequence derives from a human donor with HPV-associated anogenital cancer. The sequenced sample was blood, obtained from a patient who underwent chemoradiotherapy. In DNA, the CDR3 is TGTGCCAGCAGCTGGGACAGCAATAATTCACCCCTCCACTTT. Translated, it gives CASSWDSNNSPLHF.